One and the same sample provided the 18 T cell receptor beta chains below, sequenced in a study of T cells after posttransplantation cyclophosphamide. Sequenced by immunoSEQ multiplex PCR; TCRdb stores in-frame clones only, minus some. The repertoire holds tens of thousands of clones, with 85% to 90% as singletons. Specimen: PBMCs. The receptors here all came from a man aged 30 to 39 with a blood cancer, CMV-positive, and with a related stem cell donor.

This sequence joins TRBV5-4 and TRBJ2-2; 10 bases fit TRBD2. Unmatched junction bases numbered 6, after V lost 3 bases and J lost 4 bases. The CDR3 sequence is 16 residues long. The germline V gene has CDR1 SGHNT and CDR2 YYREEE (reference sequence). DNA of the CDR3: TGTGCCAGCAGCTCGAAGACTAGCGGGCCCACCGGGGAGCTGTTTTTT. Residues: CASSSKTSGPTGELFF.

The chain couples TRBV15 to TRBJ2-1; 7 nucleotides match TRBD1. The CDR3 is made up of 15 amino acids. The ends lost 5 bases at V and 7 bases at J; junction bases unmatched: 11. Germline loops: CDR1 LNHNV, CDR2 YYDKDF (reference sequence). Written as DNA, the CDR3 is TGTGCCACCAGCCGCGACAGGGAACGCTCGAATGAGCAGTTCTTC. It yields the protein CATSRDRERSNEQFF.

The chain employs TRBV6-5 and TRBJ2-5; possible D gene TRBD1, 6 bases. V was shortened by 4 bases and J by 7 bases, with 10 bases between the two germline ends. The CDR3 runs to 12 residues. Germline V gives CDR1 MNHEY, CDR2 SVGAGI. The CDR3, as DNA: TGTGCCAGCAGTTCCTCAGGGGCGACCCAGTACTTC. Its translation is CASSSSGATQYF.

J is TRBJ1-6 and V is TRBV5-4, with D possibly TRBD1 on 5 matching bases. The V gene's germline CDR1 is SGHNT and CDR2 YYREEE (reference sequence). With 2 bases removed from V and 10 bases from J, the gap between germline ends came to 16 bases. The CDR3 is made up of 15 amino acids. This chain's CDR3 is CASSLDRGVGSPLHF. The CDR3 DNA reads TGTGCCAGCAGCTTAGATCGGGGGGTCGGGTCACCCCTCCACTTT.

This clone was counted once. V and J are TRBV28 and TRBJ2-3; 10 bases map to TRBD2. The germline V gene encodes CDR1 MDHEN and CDR2 SYDVKM. The CDR3 totals 18 residues. V gave up 5 bases and J gave up 2 bases; unmatched junction bases: 13. The CDR3 nucleotides are TGTGCCAGCAGTACCCGGCTAGCGGGAGACGGGGTCACAGATACGCAGTATTTT. Its translation: CASSTRLAGDGVTDTQYF.

This rearrangement joins TRBV7-9 to TRBJ1-1, with a possible D match to TRBD1 (5 bases). V was shortened by 5 bases and J by 3 bases, with 19 bases between the two germline ends. The germline V gene has CDR1 SEHNR and CDR2 FQNEAQ (reference sequence). The CDR3 spans 16 residues. The CDR3 coding sequence is TGTGCCAGCAGCCCCAGGGAGGGGCAAGATGACACTGAAGCTTTCTTT. This encodes CASSPREGQDDTEAFF.

The chain recombines TRBV14 with TRBJ2-1; D is possibly TRBD2 (5 bases). Germline V lookup: CDR1 SGHDN, CDR2 FVKESK. The CDR3 totals 18 residues. V was pared by 2 bases and J by 10 bases, with 27 bases between. The CDR3 coding sequence is TGTGCCAGCAGCCAATCTACGCACGGACTTAATAAGGCCAGGGAGCAGTTCTTC. This translates into CASSQSTHGLNKAREQFF.

J is TRBJ2-7 and V is TRBV11-2, with 9 bases fitting TRBD2. V was clipped by 5 bases and J by 3 bases; unmatched bases: 2. The CDR3 has 13 residues. Germline V CDR1 and CDR2: SGHAT, FQNNGV. CDR3 nucleotides: TGTGCCAGCAGCCGGACTAGCGACTACGAGCAGTACTTC. Translation: CASSRTSDYEQYF.

This clone was counted once. The J gene is TRBJ1-1, the V gene TRBV5-1; D gene unclear. The CDR3 spans 13 residues. The V end was cut by 2 bases, the J end by 4 bases, with 9 bases between. In germline, CDR1 is SGHRS, CDR2 YFSETQ. The CDR3 DNA reads as TGCGCCAGCAGCTTTTATGAGGGCACTGAAGCTTTCTTT. Encoded protein: CASSFYEGTEAFF. Based on the CDR3 plus reference TRBV5-1 and TRBJ1-1, the full variable domain is KAGVTQTPRYLIKTRGQQVTLSCSPISGHRSVSWYQQTPGQGLQFLFEYFSETQRNKGNFPGRFSGRQFSNSRSEMNVSTLELGDSALYLCASSFYEGTEAFFGQGTRLTVV.

The chain has TRBV9 and TRBJ2-2, with 7 bases aligning to TRBD1. Trimming removed 2 bases from V and 2 bases from J; junction bases left unmatched: 9. The CDR3 covers 17 residues. The germline V gene has CDR1 SGDLS and CDR2 YYNGEE. The CDR3, as DNA: TGTGCCAGCAGCGTGGGGATAGGACAGGACAACACCGGGGAGCTGTTTTTT. As protein: CASSVGIGQDNTGELFF.

This clone was counted between two and nine times. The chain carries TRBV28 and TRBJ1-1; D gene unclear. Germline values: CDR1 MDHEN, CDR2 SYDVKM. The CDR3 totals 13 residues. Trimming removed 3 bases at V and 6 bases at J, with 11 bases between. As DNA, the CDR3 is TGTGCCAGCAGTTTGGTTGCAGGCTCTGAAGCTTTCTTT. It yields the protein CASSLVAGSEAFF. Together with reference TRBV28 and TRBJ1-1, the CDR3 gives the full variable domain: DVKVTQSSRYLVKRTGEKVFLECVQDMDHENMFWYRQDPGLGLRLIYFSYDVKMKEKGDIPEGYSVSREKKERFSLILESASTNQTSMYLCASSLVAGSEAFFGQGTRLTVV.

This sequence joins TRBV7-9 and TRBJ1-4, with D uncertain. Per germline, CDR1 SEHNR and CDR2 FQNEAQ (reference sequence). V lost 3 bases and J 2 bases, leaving 7 bases between the germline ends. This CDR3 has 14 residues. The CDR3 DNA sequence: TGTGCCAGCAGCTTCTGGGAGACTAATGAAAAACTGTTTTTT. Translating it yields CASSFWETNEKLFF.

CDR3 in amino acids: CASSDPTGNYGEQYF. The CDR3 DNA is TGTGCCAGCAGTGACCCTACAGGGAATTACGGCGAGCAGTACTTC. V gene TRBV2 combines with J gene TRBJ2-7; weak D call: TRBD1 (6 bases). Germline CDR1 is SNHLY and CDR2 is FYNNEI. Trimming removed 3 bases at V and 6 bases at J, with 18 bases between. The CDR3 extends over 15 amino acids.

The CDR3 loop reads CASSVEDSYTGELFF. CDR3 in DNA: TGTGCCAGCAGCGTAGAAGACAGTTACACCGGGGAGCTGTTTTTT. This sequence joins TRBV9 and TRBJ2-2; D perhaps matches TRBD1 (5 bases). Per germline, CDR1 SGDLS and CDR2 YYNGEE. The V end was cut by 0 bases, the J end by 3 bases, with 9 bases between. CDR3 length equals 15 residues. The full variable domain, completed using reference TRBV9 and TRBJ2-2, is DSGVTQTPKHLITATGQRVTLRCSPRSGDLSVYWYQQSLDQGLQFLIQYYNGEERAKGNILERFSAQQFPDLHSELNLSSLELGDSALYFCASSVEDSYTGELFFGEGSRLTVL.

The rearrangement joins TRBV10-3 to TRBJ2-7; 8 positions agree with TRBD1. Per the germline V gene, CDR1 is ENHRY and CDR2 is SYGVKD. CDR3 length equals 13 residues. Unmatched junction bases numbered 11, after V lost 7 bases and J lost 9 bases. Written as DNA, the CDR3 is TGTGCCATCAATAGAACAGGGGGAAGGGGGCAGTACTTC. This codes for CAINRTGGRGQYF.

The rearrangement uses TRBV28 and TRBJ1-2; D is ambiguous. The V end lost 10 bases, the J end lost 6 bases, and 18 bases lay between the germline ends. The CDR3 contains 13 residues. Germline V gene lookup returns CDR1 MDHEN and CDR2 SYDVKM. CDR3 coding DNA: TGTGCCATCCCAAGCGCCTTCGGAGATGGCTACACCTTC. This codes for CAIPSAFGDGYTF.

The chain has TRBV18 and TRBJ1-5; TRBD1 might be the D (5 bases). Germline assignment: CDR1 KGHSH and CDR2 LQKENI. The CDR3 has 14 amino acids. V was pared by 1 base and J by 7 bases, with 11 bases between. For the CDR3, the DNA is TGTGCCAGCTCACCACAGGGGCAAGGACAGCCCCAGCATTTT. Its translation: CASSPQGQGQPQHF.

V is TRBV6-5 and J is TRBJ2-1; D may be TRBD1 (6 bases). From germline, CDR1 is MNHEY and CDR2 SVGAGI. The CDR3 totals 12 residues. V was cut by 6 bases and J by 7 bases, with 10 bases left in between. The CDR3 sequence: CASSDRRNEQFF. The CDR3 DNA reads TGTGCCAGCAGCGACAGGAGAAATGAGCAGTTCTTC.